The 30 T cell receptor beta chains presented below share a single source sample, sequenced in a study of blood T cell repertoires in COVID-19. Method: immunoSEQ multiplex PCR; TCRdb's copy keeps in-frame clones and lacks some. The sample has about 200,000 clones, about 94% seen once. Sequencing used peripheral blood. Receptors were obtained from a man aged 60 to 75 with COVID-19, enrolled during active disease.

V gene TRBV9 combines with J gene TRBJ2-1; no reliable D call. The CDR3 totals 16 residues. Germline CDR1 reads SGDLS; CDR2 reads YYNGEE. V lost 1 base and J 7 bases, leaving 18 bases between the germline ends. The CDR3 coding sequence is TGTGCCAGCAGCGTAACCCTTGGCCACCCCCAAAATGAGCAGTTCTTC. It encodes CASSVTLGHPQNEQFF.

The J gene is TRBJ1-1, the V gene TRBV6-5, with TRBD1 matching over 8 bases. The ends lost 10 bases at V and 1 base at J; junction bases unmatched: 5. CDR1 and CDR2 (germline): MNHEY, SVGAGI. This CDR3 has 13 amino acids. CDR3 in DNA: TGTGCCACGCAGGGGGCGGGGAACACTGAAGCTTTCTTT. Residues: CATQGAGNTEAFF.

This clone was seen only once. The J gene is TRBJ2-1, the V gene TRBV29-1; TRBD2 might be the D (6 bases). Germline values: CDR1 SQVTM, CDR2 ANQGSEA. This CDR3 spans 18 amino acids. The V and J ends lost 4 bases and 0 bases respectively, with 22 bases between them. The CDR3 DNA reads as TGCAGCGTTGTGGCGGCGGGGCGATCCGTCGTCTCCTACAATGAGCAGTTCTTC. This gives the protein CSVVAAGRSVVSYNEQFF.

The chain recombines TRBV3-1 (or the pseudogene TRBV3-2) with TRBJ2-7; D perhaps matches TRBD1 (6 bases). Trimming removed 3 bases from V and 1 base from J, with 10 bases in between. The CDR3 is 14 amino acids. The germline V gene has CDR1 LGHDT and CDR2 YNNKEL (reference sequence). The CDR3, as DNA: TGTGCCAGCAGCCAGTACAGGGAATCCTACGAGCAGTACTTC. It is translated as CASSQYRESYEQYF.

The chain carries TRBV2 and TRBJ1-1, with TRBD1 identical over 7 bases. V gave up 4 bases and J gave up 0 bases; unmatched junction bases: 5. CDR3 size: 15 residues. Germline V gives CDR1 SNHLY, CDR2 FYNNEI. The CDR3: CASSAGRGMNTEAFF. As DNA, the CDR3 is TGTGCCAGCAGTGCGGGCAGGGGGATGAACACTGAAGCTTTCTTT.

The chain recombines TRBV3-1 (or the pseudogene TRBV3-2) with TRBJ1-5; D not certain. V lost 5 bases and J 7 bases, leaving 15 bases between the germline ends. The CDR3 runs to 14 residues. The germline V gene has CDR1 LGHDT and CDR2 YNNKEL (reference sequence). The DNA for the CDR3 is TGTGCCAGCAGCTCCCGACATGGCGGGCAGCCCCAGCATTTT. Translating gives CASSSRHGGQPQHF.

The rearrangement links TRBV20-1 to TRBJ1-4, with D hard to call. The CDR3 runs 13 residues. The V end was cut by 3 bases, the J end by 6 bases, with 11 bases between. CDR1 is DFQATT and CDR2 is SNEGSKA in the germline V gene (reference sequence). For the CDR3, the DNA is TGCAGTGCTAGTCCCGGAGGTTATGAAAAACTGTTTTTT. It is translated as CSASPGGYEKLFF.

V gene TRBV10-3 combines with J gene TRBJ2-7; 10 bases fit TRBD1. This CDR3 spans 13 amino acids. The junction had 4 bases not matched to a gene; V was cut back by 6 bases and J by 5 bases. CDR1 is ENHRY, CDR2 SYGVKD, per germline. CDR3 protein: CAIRGTGDDEQYF. The CDR3, as DNA: TGTGCCATCAGGGGGACAGGGGACGACGAGCAGTACTTC.

V usage is TRBV5-1 and J usage is TRBJ2-7; 8 nucleotides agree with TRBD1. This CDR3 has 16 amino acids. V gave up 4 bases and J gave up 0 bases; unmatched junction bases: 9. CDR1 and CDR2 from the germline V gene are SGHRS and YFSETQ. CDR3 loop: CASSGSGTGTSYEQYF. DNA for the CDR3: TGCGCCAGCAGCGGATCCGGGACAGGTACCTCCTACGAGCAGTACTTC.

The V and J genes are TRBV30 and TRBJ2-7; D is possibly TRBD2 (6 bases). V shed 4 bases and J shed 9 bases, with 16 bases lying between them. CDR1 and CDR2 from the germline V gene are GTSNPN and SVGIG (reference sequence). The CDR3 is 12 residues long. The CDR3 nucleotides are TGTGCCTGGACGGGGGATTACGGGGCGCAGTACTTC. Translating gives CAWTGDYGAQYF.

The chain employs TRBV2 and TRBJ2-2; the match to TRBD1 covers 7 bases. The CDR3 is 16 residues long. With V trimmed by 6 bases and J by 5 bases, 12 bases remained unmatched. Germline V gives CDR1 SNHLY, CDR2 FYNNEI. CDR3 sequence (DNA): TGTGCCAGCAGGGAAAATCCCGGGACAGCTACCGGGGAGCTGTTTTTT. Translated: CASRENPGTATGELFF.

This chain connects TRBV18 to TRBJ1-2, with a weak D call TRBD1 (6 bases). CDR3 length: 13 residues. Germline V CDR1 and CDR2: KGHSH, LQKENI. V lost 6 bases to trimming and J lost 4 bases, with 12 bases between them. CDR3 in DNA: TGTGCCAGCTCGGAGCAGGGGAGCTATGGCTACACCTTC. This sequence encodes CASSEQGSYGYTF.

V and J are TRBV3-1 (or the pseudogene TRBV3-2) and TRBJ1-1, with a weak D call TRBD1 (6 bases). CDR1 is LGHDT and CDR2 is YNNKEL in the germline V gene (reference sequence). V was shortened by 4 bases and J by 0 bases, with 12 bases between the two germline ends. The CDR3 is made up of 15 amino acids. CDR3: CASSPPGQMNTEAFF. The CDR3 coding sequence is TGTGCCAGCAGCCCCCCGGGACAAATGAACACTGAAGCTTTCTTT.

This clone was counted a single time. The genes are TRBV7-9 and TRBJ2-7; 10 bases align to TRBD2. The CDR3 contains 14 residues. V shed 8 bases, J shed 6 bases, and the junction held 10 bases outside the gene matches. CDR1 and CDR2 from the germline V gene are SEHNR and FQNEAQ (reference sequence). The CDR3 DNA is TGTGCCAGCCTCGAGCGGGGGGGCATTGGCGAGCAGTACTTC. Its translation: CASLERGGIGEQYF.

This rearrangement joins TRBV7-2 to TRBJ1-2; TRBD1 aligns across 7 bases. The ends lost 5 bases at V and 5 bases at J; junction bases unmatched: 2. Germline assignment: CDR1 SGHTA and CDR2 FQGNSA. This CDR3 contains 12 residues. The CDR3 nucleotides are TGTGCCAGCAGCATACAGGGGTATGGCTACACCTTC. Translating gives CASSIQGYGYTF.

The chain is built from TRBV9 and TRBJ2-1; D might be TRBD2 (6 bases). V dropped 0 bases and J dropped 12 bases, with 19 bases sitting between them. The CDR3 loop spans 15 amino acids. CDR1 is SGDLS, CDR2 YYNGEE, per germline. The CDR3 DNA follows: TGTGCCAGCAGCGTAGAGATTAGTAGCGTAGCGGCGCAGTTCTTC. It encodes CASSVEISSVAAQFF.

Details on this clone: Other DNA sequences from this sample encode an identical CDR3 as well. The gene calls are TRBV20-1 and TRBJ1-2, with TRBD1 as a possible D gene (5 bases). V gave up 6 bases and J gave up 4 bases, with 9 bases separating them. This CDR3 is 11 amino acids long. Germline-derived CDR1 and CDR2 are DFQATT and SNEGSKA (reference sequence). The CDR3 DNA sequence: TGCAGTGCAACGGGGGGCTATGGCTACACCTTC. This gives the protein CSATGGYGYTF.

This clone appeared once. This CDR3 is CASSQAQVLSGNTIYF. The CDR3 DNA reads TGCGCCAGCAGCCAGGCCCAGGTTCTCTCTGGAAACACCATATATTTT. The chain has TRBV4-1 and TRBJ1-3; D is ambiguous. CDR1 is MGHRA, CDR2 YSYEKL, per germline. Trimming shortened V by 3 bases and J by 0 bases, and 12 bases separated the two germline ends. The CDR3 extends over 16 amino acids.

Regarding this clone: The same CDR3 is also encoded by other DNA sequences in this sample. This chain uses TRBV4-2 with TRBJ1-2; D uncertain. The CDR3 extends over 15 amino acids. Trimming pared 0 bases from V and 0 bases from J, leaving 8 bases between. The V gene's germline CDR1 is LGHNA and CDR2 YNFKEQ. The CDR3 is CASSQDSTANYGYTF. The CDR3 DNA reads TGTGCCAGCAGCCAAGACTCAACGGCTAACTATGGCTACACCTTC.

The chain uses TRBV28 and TRBJ2-5, with D possibly matching TRBD2 (6 bases). CDR1 and CDR2 from the germline V gene are MDHEN and SYDVKM. The CDR3 sequence is 15 residues long. Trimming left V 1 base short and J 2 bases short, with 11 bases between. The CDR3, as DNA: TGTGCCAGCAGTTTATCGGCGGGGAGGCAAGAGACCCAGTACTTC. It translates to CASSLSAGRQETQYF.

The chain is built from TRBV29-1 and TRBJ2-1; 9 bases match TRBD1. The ends lost 7 bases at V and 5 bases at J; junction bases unmatched: 9. The CDR3 length is 14 residues. CDR1 SQVTM and CDR2 ANQGSEA come from the germline V gene. CDR3 in amino acids: CSAGAGTGNNEQFF. The CDR3 DNA follows: TGCAGCGCTGGGGCCGGGACAGGGAACAATGAGCAGTTCTTC.

The rearrangement joins TRBV14 to TRBJ1-2; 8 bases line up with TRBD1. Germline CDR1 SGHDN, CDR2 FVKESK. The CDR3 is 17 residues long. Trimming took 0 bases from V and 4 from J; bases not matched to a gene: 10. Here the CDR3 DNA reads TGTGCCAGCAGCCAAGATCTGGGGACAGGTATTTCCTATGGCTACACCTTC. It is translated as CASSQDLGTGISYGYTF.

CDR3 protein: CASSPRDRGSYEQYF. The CDR3 region has the DNA TGCGCCAGCAGCCCCCGGGACAGGGGCTCCTACGAGCAGTACTTC. The rearrangement joins TRBV5-1 to TRBJ2-7, with 10 bases lining up with TRBD1. CDR1 is SGHRS and CDR2 is YFSETQ in the germline V gene. The CDR3 loop spans 15 amino acids. The junction had 4 bases not matched to a gene; V was cut back by 4 bases and J by 0 bases.

The rearrangement joins TRBV4-1 to TRBJ1-5, with D maybe TRBD1 (6 bases). The CDR3 length is 15 residues. Germline CDR1 and CDR2: MGHRA and YSYEKL. The V end was cut by 0 bases, the J end by 3 bases, with 9 bases between. CDR3 region: CASSQDDRLNQPQHF. The CDR3 nucleotides are TGCGCCAGCAGCCAAGATGACAGGCTCAATCAGCCCCAGCATTTT.

This chain uses TRBV5-1 with TRBJ1-6; 9 nucleotides agree with TRBD1. V shed 2 bases, J shed 7 bases, and the junction held 7 bases outside the gene matches. Germline V CDR1 and CDR2: SGHRS, YFSETQ. The CDR3 runs to 16 residues. CDR3 DNA: TGCGCCAGCAGCTTAGGGACAGGGAGAGAGAATTCACCCCTCCACTTT. This translates into CASSLGTGRENSPLHF.

The V gene is TRBV7-8, the J gene TRBJ2-3; possible D gene TRBD2, 6 bases. Germline-derived CDR1 and CDR2 are SGHVS and FQNEAQ. V lost 5 bases and J lost 12, with 18 bases in between. CDR3 size: 13 residues. In nucleotides, the CDR3 is TGTGCCAGCAGCGCGACTTCGACGGGGGTTCAGTATTTT. Encoded protein: CASSATSTGVQYF.

The chain employs TRBV4-1 and TRBJ2-3; 7 bases align to TRBD2. V dropped 1 base and J dropped 1; count of bases not matched to a gene: 11. The CDR3 covers 18 residues. Germline V gene data show CDR1 as MGHRA and CDR2 as YSYEKL. In nucleotides, the CDR3 is TGCGCCAGCAGCCAAGGAATGCAAAGCGGGGTGGGCACAGATACGCAGTATTTT. This encodes CASSQGMQSGVGTDTQYF.

The genes are TRBV7-8 and TRBJ1-3; 9 bases line up with TRBD1. Germline CDR1 SGHVS, CDR2 FQNEAQ. The CDR3 runs to 16 residues. The trim removed 4 bases at V and 3 bases at J, leaving 7 bases unmatched. The CDR3 protein is CASSSSGTGLGNTIYF. The DNA of the CDR3 is TGTGCCAGCAGCTCCTCCGGGACAGGGCTTGGAAACACCATATATTTT. The whole variable domain, remainder taken from reference TRBV7-8 and TRBJ1-3, is GAGVSQSPRYKVAKRGQDVALRCDPISGHVSLFWYQQALGQGPEFLTYFQNEAQLDKSGLPSDRFFAERPEGSVSTLKIQRTQQEDSAVYLCASSSSGTGLGNTIYFGEGSWLTVV.

This chain joins TRBV12-3 or TRBV12-4 and TRBJ1-2, with TRBD1 matching over 7 bases. The CDR3 runs to 13 residues. After removal of 6 bases from V and 6 bases from J, the junction contained 7 bases not matched to a gene. The chain's CDR3 is CASSLGQIHGYTF. The CDR3 DNA sequence: TGTGCCAGCAGCCTGGGACAGATTCATGGCTACACCTTC.

The CDR3 nucleotides are TGCGCCAGCAGCCCGGGACAGATGAACACTGAAGCTTTCTTT. This encodes CASSPGQMNTEAFF. The chain links TRBV5-1 to TRBJ1-1, with TRBD1 matching 7 bases. The CDR3 extends over 14 amino acids. The V gene's germline CDR1 is SGHRS and CDR2 YFSETQ. V was pared by 4 bases and J by 0 bases, with 3 bases of the junction left unmatched.